This T cell receptor beta chain was found in a study of Graves' ophthalmopathy and Graves' hyperthyroidism. Study findings and constraints: Among thyroid clonotypes expanded above 0.001 frequency, most also appeared in blood.

From RNA, the CDR3 regions of TCR beta chains were amplified and sequenced. RT-PCR in the first round used HTBI primers; a second-round multiplex PCR followed. TCRdb re-called the multiplex PCR reads with MiXCR, one entry per CDR3 protein. The table includes 350,000 to 450,000 distinct CDR3 sequences, approximately 21% detected once. This clonotype was observed many times. Its matching antigen is unknown. The authors defined stable hyperthyroidism as no ophthalmopathy within 18 months of follow-up. Orbital computed tomography, thyroid ultrasound, TRAb, serum thyroxine and clinical symptoms formed the basis of diagnosis. Between the trimmed V and J ends, which lost 2 bases and 3 bases, there was a span of 13 bases. This CDR3 region has 15 residues.

The sequence came from a woman under 30 with stable Graves' hyperthyroidism. V usage is TRBV12-3 or TRBV12-4 and J usage is TRBJ1-2; no clear D. Sequences were obtained from peripheral blood. The CDR3 sequence: CASSLTALGDYGYTF. CDR3 nucleotides: TGTGCCAGCAGTTTAACGGCACTCGGAGACTATGGCTACACCTTC.